Listed here are 20 T cell receptor beta chains from one sample, sequenced in a study of identical twins. TCRdb reprocessed the 5' RACE reads via MiXCR and lists one record per CDR3 protein. The sample lists roughly 570,000 distinct CDR3 sequences, 9.5% to 10% occurring once. The data also belong to a second study, concerning yellow fever vaccine responses in identical twins.

Sequencing was performed on PBMCs. All receptors derive from a woman between 18 and 29 years old in good health.

The chain combines TRBV29-1 with TRBJ2-3; D assignment may be TRBD1 or TRBD2 (5 bases each). With 6 bases removed from V and 1 base from J, the gap between germline ends came to 8 bases. This CDR3 region has 12 residues. Germline V gene lookup returns CDR1 SQVTM and CDR2 ANQGSEA. The DNA for the CDR3 is TGCAGCGTAAGGGACGGCACAGATACGCAGTATTTT. Amino acids: CSVRDGTDTQYF.

This clonotype has just a few counts. The genes are TRBV5-6 and TRBJ2-7; D is uncertain. This CDR3 is built from 14 residues. Germline CDR1 reads SGHDT; CDR2 reads YYEEEE. V was cut by 1 base and J by 3 bases, with 11 bases left in between. In DNA form, the CDR3 reads TGTGCCAGCAGCTTGCTAACGGGTAACTACGAGCAGTACTTC. Translation: CASSLLTGNYEQYF.

This clonotype was recorded many times. This chain links TRBV7-9 with TRBJ2-5; TRBD2 matches 9 bases. The germline V gene has CDR1 SEHNR and CDR2 FQNEAQ (reference sequence). With V trimmed by 1 base and J by 5 bases, 8 bases remained unmatched. CDR3 length equals 16 residues. The DNA for the CDR3 is TGTGCCAGCAGCTTAGGGAAGCGGGGGGCATGGGAGACCCAGTACTTC. Translating it yields CASSLGKRGAWETQYF.

This clonotype was observed many times. The V gene is TRBV6-1, the J gene TRBJ1-2, with D possibly matching TRBD1 (6 bases). Germline V lookup: CDR1 MNHNS, CDR2 SASEGT. The CDR3 runs to 16 residues. Trimming took 7 bases from V and 2 from J, leaving 20 bases between them. The CDR3 sequence: CASMEWGAFGNYGYTF. CDR3 nucleotide sequence: TGTGCCAGCATGGAATGGGGGGCGTTTGGAAACTATGGCTACACCTTC.

This clonotype was counted at least ten times. This rearrangement joins TRBV24-1 to TRBJ2-3; TRBD2 aligns across 7 bases. V lost 4 bases and J lost 2; bases outside the gene matches: 8. Looked up from germline, CDR1 is KGHDR and CDR2 is SFDVKD. The CDR3 has 16 amino acids. This CDR3 reads CATSEGRAGTTDTQYF. The CDR3 bases are TGTGCCACCAGTGAAGGCCGAGCGGGAACCACAGATACGCAGTATTTT.

This clonotype was found many times. The gene calls are TRBV24-1 and TRBJ1-5; no clear D gene. V lost 9 bases and J lost 4, with 9 bases in between. The CDR3 spans 12 residues. Germline V lookup: CDR1 KGHDR, CDR2 SFDVKD. CDR3 sequence (DNA): TGTGCCACCGCACTAGGGAATCAGCCCCAGCATTTT. Protein sequence: CATALGNQPQHF.

There are a few counts of this clonotype. The rearrangement links TRBV12-3 or TRBV12-4 to TRBJ1-2; 7 nucleotides match TRBD1. CDR3 size: 16 residues. V was pared by 6 bases and J by 0 bases, with 10 bases of the junction left unmatched. CDR3 in DNA: TGTGCCAGCAGATCTACAGGGGATTGGACTAACTATGGCTACACCTTC. The encoded protein is CASRSTGDWTNYGYTF.

This clonotype has only a few counts. This chain links TRBV6-2 or TRBV6-3 with TRBJ2-5; a possible D gene is TRBD2 (6 bases). V was shortened by 1 base and J by 3 bases, with 9 bases between the two germline ends. In germline, CDR1 is MNHEY, CDR2 SVGEGT. This CDR3 region has 14 residues. The CDR3 sequence is CASSYYGGEETQYF. CDR3 nucleotides: TGTGCCAGCAGTTACTACGGGGGTGAAGAGACCCAGTACTTC.

This clonotype was seen many times. This sequence joins TRBV28 and TRBJ2-1; 11 nucleotides agree with TRBD1. CDR3 length: 15 amino acids. J lost 8 bases, V lost 5 bases, and 8 bases had no gene match. CDR1 and CDR2 from the germline V gene are MDHEN and SYDVKM. The CDR3 loop is CASSAPGQGAHEQFF. As DNA, the CDR3 is TGTGCCAGCAGTGCCCCCGGACAGGGGGCCCATGAGCAGTTCTTC.

The V gene is TRBV29-1, the J gene TRBJ2-7, with D possibly matching TRBD1 (5 bases). Germline CDR1 SQVTM, CDR2 ANQGSEA. Trimming cost V 5 bases and J 6 bases, with 20 bases left between them. This CDR3 has 14 residues. The CDR3 DNA follows: TGCAGCGTTAAGGTGGGCAGGGCGTGGGGCGAGCAGTACTTC. Translation: CSVKVGRAWGEQYF.

This clonotype was seen more than once but under ten times. The V and J genes are TRBV3-1 and TRBJ2-7; D remains ambiguous. V lost 0 bases and J lost 3, with 9 bases in between. This CDR3 contains 14 residues. The germline V gene encodes CDR1 LGHDT and CDR2 YNNKEL (reference sequence). The CDR3: CASSQDFQSYEQYF. In DNA, the CDR3 is TGTGCCAGCAGCCAAGATTTCCAGAGCTACGAGCAGTACTTC.

This clonotype was seen many times. V gene TRBV12-3 or TRBV12-4 combines with J gene TRBJ2-4; D unresolved. Deletions cut 6 bases from V and 3 bases from J, with 9 bases between. This CDR3 is built from 13 residues. The CDR3 nucleotides are TGTGCCAGCAGAGACATCAGCAAAAACATTCAGTACTTC. This gives the protein CASRDISKNIQYF.

This clonotype was counted only a few times. J is TRBJ2-7 and V is TRBV20-1; a weak D match, TRBD2 (6 bases). The CDR3 extends over 19 amino acids. Trimming cost V 0 bases and J 2 bases, with 26 bases left between them. CDR1 is DFQATT and CDR2 is SNEGSKA in the germline V gene (reference sequence). For the CDR3, the DNA is TGCAGTGCTAGAGATTCGCCCAAGATCTTAGCGGTGGGAACCTACGAGCAGTACTTC. This translates into CSARDSPKILAVGTYEQYF.

In this sample, this clonotype turned up many times. This rearrangement joins TRBV25-1 to TRBJ2-7; 9 nucleotides agree with TRBD2. V shed 5 bases, J shed 3 bases, and the junction held 5 bases outside the gene matches. The germline CDR1 and CDR2 sequences are MGHDK and SYGVNS. CDR3 length equals 14 residues. The CDR3 sequence is CASSSFSGGYEQYF. The CDR3 bases are TGTGCCAGCAGTTCCTTTAGCGGGGGCTACGAGCAGTACTTC.

The genes are TRBV20-1 and TRBJ2-7, with TRBD1 matching 12 bases. Per the germline V gene, CDR1 is DFQATT and CDR2 is SNEGSKA (reference sequence). The V and J ends lost 5 bases and 6 bases, in that order; junction bases with no gene match: 5. The CDR3 spans 13 residues. CDR3 protein: CSAQGTGGGEQYF. CDR3 DNA sequence: TGCAGTGCTCAGGGGACAGGGGGCGGCGAGCAGTACTTC.

The chain combines TRBV7-9 with TRBJ2-3, with D perhaps TRBD1 (6 bases). Trimming pared 0 bases from V and 6 bases from J, leaving 16 bases between. The CDR3 is 16 residues long. Germline V gene sequence: CDR1 SEHNR, CDR2 FQNEAQ (reference sequence). The CDR3 loop is CASSLADGTILDTQYF. CDR3 DNA sequence: TGTGCCAGCAGCTTAGCCGACGGGACAATTCTCGATACGCAGTATTTT.

This rearrangement joins TRBV7-6 to TRBJ1-6; 11 bases are a match to TRBD1. The junction had 6 bases not matched to a gene; V was cut back by 6 bases and J by 8 bases. There are 15 residues in the CDR3. The V gene's germline CDR1 is SGHVS and CDR2 FNYEAQ. DNA of the CDR3: TGTGCCAGCAGGGAAGCGGACAGGGGGCATTCACCCCTCCACTTT. It is translated as CASREADRGHSPLHF.

This sequence joins TRBV7-8 and TRBJ2-5; D is unclear. This CDR3 spans 13 amino acids. The germline V gene encodes CDR1 SGHVS and CDR2 FQNEAQ. The V gene lost 3 bases and the J gene lost 2 bases, with 7 bases spanning the gap. CDR3 region: CASSLIAQETQYF. CDR3 coding DNA: TGTGCCAGCAGCTTGATTGCGCAAGAGACCCAGTACTTC.

V usage is TRBV20-1 and J usage is TRBJ1-5; unclear D gene. Germline values: CDR1 DFQATT, CDR2 SNEGSKA (reference sequence). Trimming left V 0 bases short and J 1 base short, with 4 bases between. CDR3 length: 13 amino acids. As DNA, the CDR3 is TGCAGTGCTAGAGAGGTCAGCAATCAGCCCCAGCATTTT. Its translation: CSAREVSNQPQHF.

There are a few counts of this clonotype. J is TRBJ2-3 and V is TRBV29-1; D gene ambiguous. The CDR3 is 11 amino acids. V shed 3 bases and J shed 8 bases, with 9 bases lying between them. Germline CDR1 SQVTM, CDR2 ANQGSEA. The chain's CDR3 is CSVEAASTQYF. In nucleotides, the CDR3 is TGCAGCGTTGAGGCGGCAAGTACGCAGTATTTT.